These 4 T cell receptor beta chains originate from one sample sequenced in a study of blood T cells in healthy people across ages. A second PCR of roughly 7 to 11 cycles used a sample-barcoded 5' primer and a J-beta primer mix. MiXCR was run by TCRdb on the 5' RACE reads, yielding one entry per CDR3 protein. The sample records 850,000 to 1,000,000 distinct CDR3 sequences, roughly 51% being singletons. Sequenced: blood. The source of these receptors is a woman aged 60-70 years in good health.

In its sample, this clonotype was seen a few times. The chain couples TRBV4-1 to TRBJ2-7; TRBD1 might be the D (5 bases). Trimming pared 3 bases from V and 4 bases from J, leaving 7 bases between. Per the germline V gene, CDR1 is MGHRA and CDR2 is YSYEKL. This CDR3 contains 12 residues. The CDR3 is CASSHQGYEQYF. The CDR3 coding sequence is TGCGCCAGCAGCCACCAGGGTTACGAGCAGTACTTC.

V is TRBV18 and J is TRBJ1-5; D remains ambiguous. V lost 3 bases and J lost 7, with 13 bases in between. The CDR3 is made up of 14 amino acids. Per germline, CDR1 KGHSH and CDR2 LQKENI. The CDR3 is CASSPDLGTQPQHF. The CDR3 DNA sequence: TGTGCCAGCTCACCCGACCTTGGAACGCAGCCCCAGCATTTT.

DNA for the CDR3: TGTGCCAGCTCTACAGGGAGGGGGCATCAGCCCCAGCATTTT. Protein sequence: CASSTGRGHQPQHF. The chain has TRBV7-6 and TRBJ1-5, with TRBD1 identical over 7 bases. Germline V gene lookup returns CDR1 SGHVS and CDR2 FNYEAQ. V shed 8 bases and J 5 bases; nucleotides not matched to a gene: 9. CDR3 size: 14 residues.

V gene TRBV5-1 combines with J gene TRBJ2-2; D remains ambiguous. V lost 1 base, J lost 7 bases, and 8 bases lay in between. The length of the CDR3 is 13 residues. From germline, CDR1 is SGHRS and CDR2 YFSETQ. The CDR3 DNA is TGCGCCAGCAGCTTGCAGTTGGTCGGGGAGCTGTTTTTT. Translated, it gives CASSLQLVGELFF.